This record looks at one T cell receptor beta chain sequence and its context. The germline V gene encodes CDR1 SGHDT and CDR2 YYEEEE. The CDR3 extends over 15 amino acids. V lost 3 bases and J 2 bases, leaving 15 bases between the germline ends. This sample stems from a study of blood T cell repertoires in COVID-19. At the level of the study: T cells, B-cell-depleted T cells, or PBMCs supplied cDNA or gDNA.

Original data processing: Reference gene primer amplification gave nucleated cell count estimates. Clones were read by immunoSEQ multiplex PCR, and TCRdb kept only the in-frame ones, dropping some. V and J calls and clone size are as listed in that table; D and trimming were resolved from the DNA. The sample yields around 200,000 clones, around 83% seen once. The rearrangement uses TRBV5-6 and TRBJ2-7; a weak D match, TRBD2 (6 bases). The sequenced sample consisted of peripheral blood. This TCR derives from a woman aged 50 to 65 with acute or convalescent COVID-19. CDR3: CASSWGAGGTYEQYF. The CDR3 region has the DNA TGTGCCAGCAGCTGGGGCGCGGGCGGGACCTACGAGCAGTACTTC.